Each of the 19 T cell receptor beta chains below was sequenced from the same sample in a study of T cells in localized non-small cell lung cancer. Profiled with immunoSEQ multiplex PCR; TCRdb holds only in-frame clones, not every one. This table holds thousands of clones, 14% to 15% found once. The sequences come from normal lung tissue next to the tumor, collected before any cancer treatment. These receptors were obtained from a male donor aged 60 or over with stage II squamous cell lung carcinoma.

V is TRBV28 and J is TRBJ1-4; TRBD1 is a possible D gene (6 bases). The V end was cut by 10 bases, the J end by 4 bases, with 13 bases between. The germline V gene has CDR1 MDHEN and CDR2 SYDVKM. The CDR3 runs to 13 residues. DNA for the CDR3: TGTGCCATCCAAGGACAGTATAATGAAAAACTGTTTTTT. Its translation is CAIQGQYNEKLFF.

This clone turned up a few times. V is TRBV18 and J is TRBJ1-3; possibly TRBD1 for D (5 bases). V was trimmed by 2 bases and J by 0 bases, leaving 8 bases between them. Germline assignment: CDR1 KGHSH and CDR2 LQKENI. This CDR3 comprises 15 residues. The chain's CDR3 is CASSPTGSSGNTIYF. The DNA of the CDR3 is TGTGCCAGCTCACCAACAGGTAGCTCTGGAAACACCATATATTTT.

This clone was counted many times. V usage is TRBV11-3 and J usage is TRBJ1-2, with TRBD1 matching over 11 bases. The CDR3 covers 16 residues. J lost 8 bases, V lost 5 bases, and 13 bases had no gene match. Germline-derived CDR1 and CDR2 are SGHNT and YENEEA. The CDR3 region is CASSTRTGGYGFGYTF. As DNA, the CDR3 is TGTGCCAGCAGCACCCGGACAGGGGGCTATGGCTTCGGCTACACCTTC.

The rearrangement joins TRBV29-1 to TRBJ1-1; 9 nucleotides line up with TRBD1. Looked up from germline, CDR1 is SQVTM and CDR2 is ANQGSEA. The trim removed 5 bases at V and 1 base at J, leaving 5 bases unmatched. The CDR3 runs to 14 residues. The CDR3 DNA is TGCAGCGTTCTCGGGACAGGGTGGAACACTGAAGCTTTCTTT. Translating it yields CSVLGTGWNTEAFF.

This chain connects TRBV28 to TRBJ1-5, with TRBD1 identical over 7 bases. There are 14 residues in the CDR3. With 5 bases clipped from V and 11 bases from J, the junction kept 12 bases outside the gene matches. Germline CDR1 reads MDHEN; CDR2 reads SYDVKM. The CDR3 loop reads CASSPQGGNRAQHF. DNA for the CDR3: TGTGCCAGCAGTCCCCAAGGGGGCAACAGGGCCCAGCATTTT.

The V and J genes are TRBV6-8 and TRBJ1-1, with TRBD1 identical over 8 bases. Per germline, CDR1 MNHGY and CDR2 SAAAGT. The J segment lost 6 bases and the V segment lost 11 bases, leaving 8 bases of the junction unmatched. The CDR3 totals 12 residues. CDR3 loop: CAGGQGRAEAFF. CDR3 bases: TGTGCCGGTGGACAGGGACGGGCTGAAGCTTTCTTT.

In its sample, this clone ranks as medium-sized. The chain employs TRBV19 and TRBJ1-3, with TRBD1 matching 7 bases. The V and J ends lost 3 bases and 1 base, in that order; junction bases with no gene match: 6. CDR1 LNHDA and CDR2 SQIVND come from the germline V gene (reference sequence). The CDR3 sequence is 16 residues long. CDR3 sequence reads: CASSISTGPSGNTIYF. In DNA, the CDR3 is TGTGCCAGTAGTATTTCGACAGGGCCGTCTGGAAACACCATATATTTT.

The chain is built from TRBV28 and TRBJ1-4; D is unresolved. This CDR3 contains 15 residues. CDR1 and CDR2 from the germline V gene are MDHEN and SYDVKM. Trimming shortened V by 3 bases and J by 8 bases, and 16 bases separated the two germline ends. CDR3 sequence reads: CASSFSGPEVEKLFF. The CDR3 DNA is TGTGCCAGCAGTTTCAGCGGTCCAGAAGTCGAAAAACTGTTTTTT. The full variable domain, in which reference TRBV28 and TRBJ1-4 provide the parts outside the CDR3, is DVKVTQSSRYLVKRTGEKVFLECVQDMDHENMFWYRQDPGLGLRLIYFSYDVKMKEKGDIPEGYSVSREKKERFSLILESASTNQTSMYLCASSFSGPEVEKLFFGSGTQLSVL.

This clone was seen more than once but under ten times. This chain joins TRBV9 and TRBJ2-7, with unresolved D. The CDR3 has 13 amino acids. Trimming left V 4 bases short and J 4 bases short, with 12 bases between. Per germline, CDR1 SGDLS and CDR2 YYNGEE. This CDR3 reads CASSRDLLYEQYF. DNA for the CDR3: TGTGCCAGCAGCAGGGATCTACTTTACGAGCAGTACTTC.

The chain recombines TRBV18 with TRBJ1-3; D possibly corresponds to TRBD1 (5 bases). Trimming shortened V by 2 bases and J by 0 bases, and 8 bases separated the two germline ends. The CDR3 is 15 amino acids. The germline V gene has CDR1 KGHSH and CDR2 LQKENI. The DNA of the CDR3 is TGTGCCAGCTCACCAGGGGCGACCTCTGGAAACACCATATATTTT. It encodes CASSPGATSGNTIYF. Together with reference TRBV18 and TRBJ1-3, the CDR3 gives the full variable domain: NAGVMQNPRHLVRRRGQEARLRCSPMKGHSHVYWYRQLPEEGLKFMVYLQKENIIDESGMPKERFSAEFPKEGPSILRIQQVVRGDSAAYFCASSPGATSGNTIYFGEGSWLTVV.

This clone was seen repeatedly, ten times or more. The chain joins TRBV1 to TRBJ2-7; TRBD2, the table's D call, was not compared with the DNA. TRBV1 is a pseudogene locus. The CDR3 runs to 15 residues. Here the CDR3 reads CASSQAGESSYEQYF. In DNA form, the CDR3 reads TGCGCCAGCAGCCAAGCCGGGGAAAGCTCCTACGAGCAGTACTTC.

This clone was observed a few times. The chain links TRBV28 to TRBJ1-1; D gene unclear. Germline values: CDR1 MDHEN, CDR2 SYDVKM. This CDR3 is built from 12 residues. Trimming pared 1 base from V and 0 bases from J, leaving 0 bases between. The CDR3 sequence is CASSLLNTEAFF. CDR3 bases: TGTGCCAGCAGTTTATTGAACACTGAAGCTTTCTTT.

By share, this clone ranks as medium-sized. The chain couples TRBV6-8 to TRBJ1-1; D not resolved. The CDR3 is 13 residues long. Trimming cost V 4 bases and J 2 bases, with 8 bases left between them. The germline V gene has CDR1 MNHGY and CDR2 SAAAGT. Written as DNA, the CDR3 is TGTGCCAGCAGTTGGGAGGTTAACACTGAAGCTTTCTTT. Encoded protein: CASSWEVNTEAFF.

CDR3 DNA sequence: TGTGCCAGTAGTATGTCGGACCAAGAGACCCAGTACTTC. Protein product: CASSMSDQETQYF. The chain recombines TRBV19 with TRBJ2-5, with D unresolved. Germline V gene sequence: CDR1 LNHDA, CDR2 SQIVND (reference sequence). This CDR3 comprises 13 residues. V was cut by 3 bases and J by 0 bases, with 5 bases left in between.

In its sample, this clone is medium-sized. The chain carries TRBV4-1 and TRBJ2-3; no definite D call. The V gene's germline CDR1 is MGHRA and CDR2 YSYEKL. With 6 bases removed from V and 0 bases from J, the gap between germline ends came to 16 bases. The CDR3 loop spans 16 amino acids. The CDR3 nucleotides are TGCGCCAGCAGGTCGTCGGCGGCGGCGAGCACAGATACGCAGTATTTT. Its translation is CASRSSAAASTDTQYF.

This clone was detected only once. The gene calls are TRBV5-1 and TRBJ2-2; perhaps TRBD2 as D (5 bases). The CDR3 is 16 amino acids. The V end was cut by 0 bases, the J end by 2 bases, with 11 bases between. Germline-derived CDR1 and CDR2 are SGHRS and YFSETQ. CDR3 bases: TGCGCCAGCAGCTTGGCCCGGAGCGGAAACACCGGGGAGCTGTTTTTT. This gives the protein CASSLARSGNTGELFF.

This clone was picked up a small number of times. V and J are TRBV11-3 and TRBJ2-7, with 12 nucleotides matching TRBD2. The CDR3 consists of 15 residues. Germline assignment: CDR1 SGHNT and CDR2 YENEEA. Trimming cost V 4 bases and J 6 bases; bases outside gene matches: 7. The CDR3: CASSSPTSGRSEQYF. CDR3 nucleotide sequence: TGTGCCAGCAGCTCTCCGACTAGCGGGAGAAGCGAGCAGTACTTC.

This clone has a handful of counts. The chain combines TRBV28 with TRBJ2-3; D not resolved. Looked up from germline, CDR1 is MDHEN and CDR2 is SYDVKM. The CDR3 has 14 amino acids. V was trimmed by 4 bases and J by 6 bases, leaving 14 bases between them. In DNA form, the CDR3 reads TGTGCCAGCAGTTCCTCCTACCCGCGGGATACGCAGTATTTT. Protein sequence: CASSSSYPRDTQYF.

This clone has only a few counts. The genes are TRBV11-3 and TRBJ1-6, with TRBD1 identical over 9 bases. After removal of 5 bases from V and 2 bases from J, the junction contained 10 bases not matched to a gene. CDR3 length: 18 amino acids. CDR1 and CDR2 (germline): SGHNT, YENEEA. The CDR3 sequence: CASSVYPGTGTYNSPLHF. The CDR3, as DNA: TGTGCCAGCAGCGTCTATCCCGGGACAGGGACCTATAATTCACCCCTCCACTTT. The variable domain in full, completed from reference TRBV11-3 and TRBJ1-6, reads EAGVVQSPRYKIIEKKQPVAFWCNPISGHNTLYWYLQNLGQGPELLIRYENEEAVDDSQLPKDRFSAERLKGVDSTLKIQPAELGDSAVYLCASSVYPGTGTYNSPLHFGNGTRLTVT.